This TCR beta chain stems from a study of T cells expressing NK-cell markers. Study information: Underlying the TCR beta repertoires were sorted CD3+CD56+NKG2C+, CD3+CD56+NKG2C- and CD3+CD56-NKG2C+ T cells. Study-wide results and limits: A range of 1.0-7.0% of CD8+ T cells consisted of dominant NKG2C+ clonotypes in more than five donors.

Concerning this clonotype: What it binds is not known.

TCR beta libraries carry UMIs added by 5'RACE template switching. With the 5' RACE reads reprocessed, TCRdb shows one record per CDR3 protein and no DNA. The sample data list 400,000 or so distinct CDR3 sequences. CDR3 length: 16 amino acids. Germline assignment: CDR1 SGHRS and CDR2 YFSETQ. This chain joins TRBV5-1 and TRBJ2-7; the D gene TCRdb calls, TRBD2, cannot be checked with no DNA. The sequence derives from a woman aged 45-59 years in good health. Sequenced: blood T cells: a sorted CD56 or NKG2C T cell subset, CD4+ or CD8+ T cells, or bulk PBMC T cells (not recorded which). CDR3 amino acids: CASSLGIGLALVGQYF.